The T cell receptor (beta chain) described here comes from a study of OX40 agonist ivuxolimab in advanced cancers. Study-wide context: Those enrolled were around 87% male, with a mean age of approximately 60 years and ages from roughly 20 to 90.

Study results and caveats: At 0.1 to 3.0 mg/kg, CD4+ and CD8+ blood T cells expanded clonally by week 6. Certain nonresponders likewise exhibited a low normalized T-cell clonal expansion. CD8+ T cells (on average) carried more expanded clones than CD4+ T cells.

TCRdb's table, derived via immunoSEQ multiplex PCR, lists solely in-frame clones and lacks some. The profile shows roughly 79,000 clones, approximately 81% of them singletons. The V and J ends lost 2 bases and 6 bases respectively, with 11 bases between them. The CDR3 loop spans 13 amino acids. From germline, CDR1 is SNHLY and CDR2 FYNNEI. A word on this clone: Its antigen is undetermined.

The chain uses TRBV2 and TRBJ2-7; either TRBD1 or TRBD2 may supply D (6 bases each). This sequence was found in an adult with an advanced solid tumor such as melanoma, head and neck, liver or kidney cancer. The sample in question was CD4+ or CD8+ T cells sorted from blood, obtained in a trial of the OX40 agonist ivuxolimab. CDR3 amino acids: CASSERRGGEQYF. The CDR3 DNA reads as TGTGCCAGCAGTGAACGCAGGGGAGGCGAGCAGTACTTC.